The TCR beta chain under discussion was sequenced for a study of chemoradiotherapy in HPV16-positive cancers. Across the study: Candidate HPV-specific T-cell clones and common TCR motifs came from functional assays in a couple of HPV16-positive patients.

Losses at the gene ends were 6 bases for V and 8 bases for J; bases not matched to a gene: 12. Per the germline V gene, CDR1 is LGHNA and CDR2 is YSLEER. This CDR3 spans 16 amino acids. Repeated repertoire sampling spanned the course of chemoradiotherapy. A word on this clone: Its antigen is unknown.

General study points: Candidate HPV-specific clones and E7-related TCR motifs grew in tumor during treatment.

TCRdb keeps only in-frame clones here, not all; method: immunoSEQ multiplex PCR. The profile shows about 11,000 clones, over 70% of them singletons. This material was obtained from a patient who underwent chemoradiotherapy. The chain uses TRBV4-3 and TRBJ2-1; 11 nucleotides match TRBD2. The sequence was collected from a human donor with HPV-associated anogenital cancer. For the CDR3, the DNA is TGCGCCAGCAGGTACCTAGCGGGGGGACCCTCAGATGAGCAGTTCTTC. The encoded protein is CASRYLAGGPSDEQFF.